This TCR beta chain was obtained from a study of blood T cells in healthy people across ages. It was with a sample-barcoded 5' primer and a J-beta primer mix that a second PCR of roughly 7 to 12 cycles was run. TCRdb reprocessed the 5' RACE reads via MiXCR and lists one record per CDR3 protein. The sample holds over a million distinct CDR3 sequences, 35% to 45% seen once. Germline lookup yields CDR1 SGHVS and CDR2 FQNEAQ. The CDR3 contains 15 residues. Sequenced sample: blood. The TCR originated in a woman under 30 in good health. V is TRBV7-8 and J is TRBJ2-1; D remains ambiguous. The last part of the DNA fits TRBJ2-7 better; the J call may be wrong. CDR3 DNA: TGTGCCAGCAGCTTACGTAGGATCGCGTACAATGAGCAGTACTTC. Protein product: CASSLRRIAYNEQYF.